This T cell receptor beta chain is from a study of blood T cell repertoires in COVID-19. Some clones are missing from TCRdb's copy, which holds only in-frame ones; the method was immunoSEQ multiplex PCR. The profile shows fewer than 350,000 clones, over 80% of them singletons. The CDR3 runs 18 residues. The sample was peripheral blood. The chain combines TRBV7-5 with TRBJ2-7; the listed D gene, TRBD2, was not tested against the DNA. TRBV7-5 is a listed pseudogene. This receptor was obtained from a woman aged 45-65 years with active or convalescent COVID-19. The CDR3 is CVRSLVPSGSYNDYEQYF. CDR3 coding DNA: TGTGTCAGAAGCTTAGTACCTAGCGGGAGCTACAACGACTACGAGCAGTACTTC.